These 23 T cell receptor beta chains were all obtained from the same sample, sequenced in a study of regulatory T cells in long-lasting Graves disease. Time point described: newly diagnosed GD, antithyroid drugs for less than 3 months. PBMC-derived RNA was used for the TCR library. Construction of the TCR beta libraries employed iRepertoire HTBI primers in conjunction with Arm-PCR of CDR3 regions. TCRdb re-called the multiplex PCR reads with MiXCR, one entry per CDR3 protein. The sample carries around 420,000 distinct CDR3 sequences, 15% recorded once. These data were also reused for a study on T cells in Graves' hyperthyroidism and ophthalmopathy.

The starting material was peripheral blood mononuclear cells (PBMCs), obtained at new diagnosis, from a patient treated with antithyroid drugs. The source is a woman in her forties with Graves disease.

The V call is TRBV7-2, the J call TRBJ1-2; a possible D gene is TRBD1 (5 bases). V shed 5 bases and J shed 1 base, with 20 bases lying between them. The CDR3 totals 17 residues. CDR1 SGHTA and CDR2 FQGNSA come from the germline V gene. CDR3 sequence: CASSLKDSPHFNYGYTF. In nucleotides, the CDR3 is TGTGCCAGCAGCCTTAAAGACAGCCCTCATTTTAACTATGGCTACACCTTC. Full variable domain (remainder filled in from reference TRBV7-2 and TRBJ1-2): GAGVSQSPSNKVTEKGKDVELRCDPISGHTALYWYRQSLGQGLEFLIYFQGNSAPDKSGLPSDRFSAERTGGSVSTLTIQRTQQEDSAVYLCASSLKDSPHFNYGYTFGSGTRLTVV.

This sequence joins TRBV5-4 and TRBJ2-1; possible D gene TRBD2, 6 bases. Germline-derived CDR1 and CDR2 are SGHNT and YYREEE (reference sequence). The CDR3 is made up of 15 amino acids. V was clipped by 6 bases and J by 4 bases, with 17 bases between them. The CDR3 DNA sequence: TGTGCCAGCAAGCCGGGGGTTTCGGAATACAATGAGCAGTTCTTC. Amino acids: CASKPGVSEYNEQFF. Full variable domain (rest looked up from reference TRBV5-4 and TRBJ2-1): ETGVTQSPTHLIKTRGQQVTLRCSSQSGHNTVSWYQQALGQGPQFIFQYYREEENGRGNFPPRFSGLQFPNYSSELNVNALELDDSALYLCASKPGVSEYNEQFFGPGTRLTVL.

The rearrangement uses TRBV7-8 and TRBJ2-1, with 7 positions matching TRBD1. Looked up from germline, CDR1 is SGHVS and CDR2 is FQNEAQ. The CDR3 is 16 amino acids. Germline trimming cut 1 base from V and 5 bases from J; bases unmatched to any gene: 8. The CDR3 bases are TGTGCCAGCAGCTTAGAGACAGGGAACGTCCACAATGAGCAGTTCTTC. Its protein product is CASSLETGNVHNEQFF.

This clonotype was recorded at least ten times. The gene calls are TRBV9 and TRBJ1-6, with 11 bases that match TRBD1. Germline V CDR1 and CDR2: SGDLS, YYNGEE. The J segment lost 5 bases and the V segment lost 1 base, leaving 11 bases of the junction unmatched. There are 19 residues in the CDR3. The CDR3 nucleotides read TGTGCCAGCAGCGTAAGCCCTGGGGGGGACAGGGGGAATAATTCACCCCTCCACTTT. Amino acid sequence: CASSVSPGGDRGNNSPLHF.

This clonotype was recorded at least ten times. This chain connects TRBV2 to TRBJ2-1; TRBD2 agrees at 10 bases. Trimming cost V 6 bases and J 3 bases; bases outside gene matches: 5. Germline CDR1 and CDR2: SNHLY and FYNNEI. CDR3 length: 15 amino acids. The CDR3, as DNA: TGTGCCAGCAGGAGCGGGAGGGGTTTCTACAATGAGCAGTTCTTC. This gives the protein CASRSGRGFYNEQFF.

This clonotype was seen more than once but under ten times. The chain couples TRBV18 to TRBJ1-2; D remains ambiguous. Germline CDR1 reads KGHSH; CDR2 reads LQKENI. CDR3 length: 17 residues. V was shortened by 3 bases and J by 3 bases, with 20 bases between the two germline ends. CDR3: CASSPTPQPGLDYGYTF. Written as DNA, the CDR3 is TGTGCCAGCTCACCTACCCCTCAACCGGGCCTAGACTATGGCTACACCTTC.

In its sample, this clonotype was seen many times. The genes are TRBV7-2 and TRBJ2-7, with D possibly matching TRBD2 (6 bases). The CDR3 loop spans 16 amino acids. V was pared by 2 bases and J by 2 bases, with 16 bases between. Germline assignment: CDR1 SGHTA and CDR2 FQGNSA. The CDR3 DNA sequence: TGTGCCAGCAGCTTAAATCCGCCTAGCGTGGCCTACGAGCAGTACTTC. This translates into CASSLNPPSVAYEQYF. The full variable domain, with the rest looked up from reference TRBV7-2 and TRBJ2-7, is GAGVSQSPSNKVTEKGKDVELRCDPISGHTALYWYRQSLGQGLEFLIYFQGNSAPDKSGLPSDRFSAERTGGSVSTLTIQRTQQEDSAVYLCASSLNPPSVAYEQYFGPGTRLTVT.

This clonotype occurred many times. The CDR3 DNA sequence: TGTGCCAGCAGTTTAAAAGGACTAGCGGGAGGGACCCAGTACTTC. Protein: CASSLKGLAGGTQYF. The rearrangement uses TRBV12-3 or TRBV12-4 and TRBJ2-5, with 14 nucleotides matching TRBD2. V shed 2 bases, J shed 7 bases, and the junction held 3 bases outside the gene matches. This CDR3 has 15 residues.

A few counts support this clonotype. V gene TRBV19 combines with J gene TRBJ1-2, with D perhaps TRBD1 (6 bases). The length of the CDR3 is 13 residues. Per the germline V gene, CDR1 is LNHDA and CDR2 is SQIVND (reference sequence). Trimming pared 5 bases from V and 6 bases from J, leaving 13 bases between. CDR3 DNA: TGTGCCAGTAGTTCCTACAGGGTACATGGCTACACCTTC. This gives the protein CASSSYRVHGYTF.

This clonotype occurred many times. At one end the junction does not follow the germline gene, possibly because of a read error. The chain employs TRBV7-6 and TRBJ2-3, with 7 bases lining up with TRBD1. The CDR3 sequence is 15 residues long. Germline V gives CDR1 SGHVS, CDR2 FNYEAQ. CDR3 nucleotides: TGTGCCGGCAGCTTAGATCGACAGGGCCCAGATACGCAGTATTTT. Protein product: CAGSLDRQGPDTQYF. Full variable domain (missing parts from reference TRBV7-6 and TRBJ2-3): GAGVSQSPRYKVTKRGQDVALRCDPISGHVSLYWYRQALGQGPEFLTYFNYEAQQDKSGLPNDRFSAERPEGSISTLTIQRTEQRDSAMYRCAGSLDRQGPDTQYFGPGTRLTVL.

This clonotype was picked up many times. The rearrangement joins TRBV28 to TRBJ2-7; 11 bases are a match to TRBD1. The V and J ends lost 8 bases and 9 bases, in that order; junction bases with no gene match: 9. In germline, CDR1 is MDHEN, CDR2 SYDVKM. This CDR3 contains 13 residues. The CDR3 DNA reads as TGTGCCAGCGGTCCCGGGACAGGGGGTGGGCAGTACTTC. This sequence encodes CASGPGTGGGQYF.

This clonotype was observed at least ten times. The gene calls are TRBV3-1 and TRBJ1-3; weak D call: TRBD1 (5 bases). The CDR3 has 16 amino acids. V lost 4 bases and J 0 bases, leaving 13 bases between the germline ends. The V gene's germline CDR1 is LGHDT and CDR2 YNNKEL (reference sequence). The CDR3 loop is CASSLRAGSSGNTIYF. As DNA, the CDR3 is TGTGCCAGCAGCCTCAGGGCAGGGAGCTCTGGAAACACCATATATTTT. Complete variable domain (other parts from reference TRBV3-1 and TRBJ1-3): DTAVSQTPKYLVTQMGNDKSIKCEQNLGHDTMYWYKQDSKKFLKIMFSYNNKELIINETVPNRFSPKSPDKAHLNLHINSLELGDSAVYFCASSLRAGSSGNTIYFGEGSWLTVV.

This clonotype was counted ten times or more. CDR3 in amino acids: CASSPGVGQPQHF. The DNA for the CDR3 is TGTGCCAGCTCACCAGGGGTGGGTCAGCCCCAGCATTTT. V is TRBV18 and J is TRBJ1-5; D gene ambiguous. The V gene's germline CDR1 is KGHSH and CDR2 LQKENI. The CDR3 length is 13 residues. Trimming left V 2 bases short and J 6 bases short, with 8 bases between.

This clonotype was counted ten times or more. The rearrangement joins TRBV28 to TRBJ1-6; unclear D gene. CDR1 is MDHEN and CDR2 is SYDVKM in the germline V gene. Trimming took off 3 bases at V and 0 bases at J, with 12 bases between the two ends. The CDR3 has 17 residues. The CDR3 loop is CASSLGPRSSYNSPLHF. The CDR3 region has the DNA TGTGCCAGCAGTTTGGGCCCTCGAAGCTCCTATAATTCACCCCTCCACTTT.

Only a few counts were recorded for this clonotype. V and J are TRBV19 and TRBJ2-7; 16 nucleotides line up with TRBD2. CDR3 length: 18 residues. CDR1 is LNHDA and CDR2 is SQIVND in the germline V gene (reference sequence). J gave up 2 bases and V 7 bases, and 11 bases lay outside the gene matches. CDR3 coding DNA: TGTGCCAGTACCAAGTCGGGACTAGCGGGAGGGGGTACCTACGAGCAGTACTTC. This codes for CASTKSGLAGGGTYEQYF.

This clonotype was counted only a few times. The V call is TRBV3-1, the J call TRBJ1-5, with 8 nucleotides matching TRBD1. With V trimmed by 4 bases and J by 5 bases, 7 bases remained unmatched. Germline CDR1 reads LGHDT; CDR2 reads YNNKEL (reference sequence). The CDR3 loop spans 15 amino acids. The CDR3 nucleotides read TGTGCCAGCAGCCTAGGGGCAGGGGGCGATCAGCCCCAGCATTTT. This encodes CASSLGAGGDQPQHF.

This clonotype was recorded many times. The chain couples TRBV7-2 to TRBJ1-4; 7 nucleotides agree with TRBD1. CDR3 length equals 11 residues. The germline gives CDR1 SGHTA, CDR2 FQGNSA. V lost 10 bases and J lost 8; bases outside the gene matches: 4. The CDR3 loop is CATTGKEKLFF. Here the CDR3 DNA reads TGTGCCACGACAGGGAAGGAAAAACTGTTTTTT.

This clonotype was recorded many times. The V gene is TRBV24-1, the J gene TRBJ2-1; 11 bases are a match to TRBD2. The CDR3 sequence is 15 residues long. Trimming at V came to 2 bases and at J to 12 bases, leaving 8 bases not matched to a gene. Germline loops: CDR1 KGHDR, CDR2 SFDVKD. The chain's CDR3 is CATSDSRSGRGGQFF. CDR3 sequence (DNA): TGTGCCACCAGTGATTCCCGTAGCGGGAGGGGTGGGCAGTTCTTC.

This clonotype was recorded many times. This chain joins TRBV12-3 or TRBV12-4 and TRBJ1-1; weak D call: TRBD1 (6 bases). Trimming shortened V by 3 bases and J by 0 bases, and 8 bases separated the two germline ends. The CDR3 consists of 14 residues. This CDR3 is CASSLTGMNTEAFF. As DNA, the CDR3 is TGTGCCAGCAGTTTGACAGGCATGAACACTGAAGCTTTCTTT.

This clonotype was detected only once. This sequence joins TRBV20-1 and TRBJ2-3; 8 bases align to TRBD2. Per germline, CDR1 DFQATT and CDR2 SNEGSKA (reference sequence). This CDR3 is 15 amino acids long. V shed 4 bases, J shed 11 bases, and the junction held 17 bases outside the gene matches. The CDR3 DNA follows: TGCAGTGCTACCGAGGGTAGCGGGGTAGCGGTGGGGCAGTATTTT. It codes for CSATEGSGVAVGQYF.

This clonotype was detected ten times or more. The chain has TRBV5-1 and TRBJ2-2; 7 bases line up with TRBD2. The CDR3 consists of 16 residues. With V trimmed by 2 bases and J by 0 bases, 4 bases remained unmatched. From germline, CDR1 is SGHRS and CDR2 YFSETQ. CDR3 in amino acids: CASSFVSGTNTGELFF. The CDR3 DNA follows: TGCGCCAGCAGCTTTGTCAGCGGGACGAACACCGGGGAGCTGTTTTTT.

Of note for this clonotype: Given a much more abundant clone one base away, this may be a read error. The V gene is TRBV28, the J gene TRBJ2-1, with D perhaps assigned TRBD1 or TRBD2 (6 bases each). Germline values: CDR1 MDHEN, CDR2 SYDVKM. CDR3 length equals 15 residues. In nucleotides, the CDR3 is TGTGCCAGCGGTTTTACGGGAGTAGGGGGCAATGAGCAGTTCTTC. It is translated as CASGFTGVGGNEQFF.

This clonotype was seen many times. The chain combines TRBV29-1 with TRBJ2-1, with 9 bases that match TRBD2. CDR1 is SQVTM and CDR2 is ANQGSEA in the germline V gene. The J segment lost 1 base and the V segment lost 7 bases, leaving 2 bases of the junction unmatched. CDR3 size: 13 residues. The CDR3 region is CSASGGSYNEQFF. CDR3 nucleotides: TGCAGCGCAAGCGGGGGGTCCTACAATGAGCAGTTCTTC.